The 6 T cell receptor beta chains in this list originate from one sample, sequenced in a study of molecular identifiers for immune sequencing clone quantification. TCRdb redid the calling of the PCR reads with MiXCR, one entry per CDR3 protein. This sample has approximately 630,000 distinct CDR3 sequences, with roughly 25% found just once. What was sequenced was naive CD8+ T cells from blood, with Jurkat cell RNA spiked in. This sample's subset: FACS-sorted CD8+CD4-CCR7+CD45RA+ naive T cells. These receptors were collected from a human donor in good health. Some libraries in this study had Jurkat cell RNA spiked in.

Ten or more counts support this clonotype. V and J are TRBV2 and TRBJ1-1; D may be TRBD1 (6 bases). V lost 2 bases and J lost 0, with 10 bases in between. The CDR3 has 15 amino acids. From germline, CDR1 is SNHLY and CDR2 FYNNEI. The CDR3 DNA reads as TGTGCCAGCAGTGAATTTACAGGGTTGAACACTGAAGCTTTCTTT. This sequence encodes CASSEFTGLNTEAFF.

This clonotype was recorded a few times. The chain has TRBV11-2 and TRBJ1-4; 9 positions match TRBD1. The CDR3 has 13 residues. Germline values: CDR1 SGHAT, CDR2 FQNNGV. The V segment lost 5 bases and the J segment 7 bases; nucleotides outside the gene matches: 2. As DNA, the CDR3 is TGTGCCAGCAGCGGGACAGGGTTTGAAAAACTGTTTTTT. Amino acids: CASSGTGFEKLFF.

This clonotype was observed at least ten times. V gene TRBV11-2 combines with J gene TRBJ2-1; D might be TRBD2 (6 bases). This CDR3 region has 14 residues. V was clipped by 8 bases and J by 4 bases, with 15 bases between them. The V gene's germline CDR1 is SGHAT and CDR2 FQNNGV. CDR3: CASGPGLEYNEQFF. The DNA for the CDR3 is TGTGCCAGCGGACCGGGACTGGAGTACAATGAGCAGTTCTTC.

This clonotype occurred a few times. The CDR3, as DNA: TGTGCCAGCAGCTCCGTTGCTGGGGCCTTCCAAGAGACCCAGTACTTC. As protein: CASSSVAGAFQETQYF. The gene calls are TRBV7-9 and TRBJ2-5; D is possibly TRBD1 (5 bases). CDR3 length: 16 amino acids. V dropped 4 bases and J dropped 1 base, with 16 bases sitting between them. Looked up from germline, CDR1 is SEHNR and CDR2 is FQNEAQ (reference sequence).

The gene calls are TRBV5-4 and TRBJ2-1, with 9 positions matching TRBD2. The V gene's germline CDR1 is SGHNT and CDR2 YYREEE (reference sequence). This CDR3 contains 16 residues. V gave up 2 bases and J gave up 4 bases; unmatched junction bases: 7. Here the CDR3 DNA reads TGTGCCAGCAGCTTAACGGCGGGGGGGCGGTACAATGAGCAGTTCTTC. Translated: CASSLTAGGRYNEQFF.

The chain employs TRBV19 and TRBJ2-7, with TRBD1 identical over 7 bases. In germline, CDR1 is LNHDA, CDR2 SQIVND (reference sequence). The CDR3 totals 13 residues. The trim removed 7 bases at V and 2 bases at J, leaving 5 bases unmatched. CDR3 in amino acids: CASTAGTAYEQYF. Written as DNA, the CDR3 is TGTGCCAGTACGGCCGGGACAGCCTACGAGCAGTACTTC.